One and the same sample provided the 27 T cell receptor beta chains below, sequenced in a study of shared clonotypes between healthy human individuals. The table came from immunoSEQ multiplex PCR; TCRdb's copy has only in-frame clones and leaves some out. The data contain a few hundred thousand clones, around 76% of them singletons. Sequencing was performed on PBMCs. Source of these receptors: a woman in her thirties or forties in good health. Some clones in this sample may be carry-over from other donors' samples.

This chain uses TRBV7-9 with TRBJ1-1, with TRBD1 as a possible D gene (5 bases). The CDR3 extends over 16 amino acids. The germline V and J ends were trimmed by 4 bases and 3 bases, with 18 bases remaining between them. Looked up from germline, CDR1 is SEHNR and CDR2 is FQNEAQ (reference sequence). The DNA for the CDR3 is TGTGCCAGCAGCTCCCCACCGGGGACGGACTACACTGAAGCTTTCTTT. Its protein product is CASSSPPGTDYTEAFF.

V and J are TRBV11-3 and TRBJ1-4; D is undetermined. The length of the CDR3 is 14 residues. Germline loops: CDR1 SGHNT, CDR2 YENEEA. Trimming took off 1 base at V and 7 bases at J, with 10 bases between the two ends. CDR3 protein: CASSLAGLGEKLFF. The CDR3 region has the DNA TGTGCCAGCAGCTTAGCAGGTTTGGGTGAAAAACTGTTTTTT.

The chain has TRBV11-3 and TRBJ2-3; D remains unclear. With 0 bases removed from V and 1 base from J, the gap between germline ends came to 2 bases. The length of the CDR3 is 13 residues. Germline values: CDR1 SGHNT, CDR2 YENEEA. The CDR3 loop is CASSLDGTDTQYF. CDR3 DNA sequence: TGTGCCAGCAGCTTAGATGGCACAGATACGCAGTATTTT.

This chain joins TRBV28 and TRBJ2-3; D is unresolved. V lost 7 bases to trimming and J lost 2 bases, with 10 bases between them. The CDR3 has 13 amino acids. From germline, CDR1 is MDHEN and CDR2 SYDVKM. In nucleotides, the CDR3 is TGTGCCAGCATAGGACCCCTCACAGATACGCAGTATTTT. It yields the protein CASIGPLTDTQYF.

The V gene is TRBV2, the J gene TRBJ2-3; 8 positions match TRBD2. CDR3 size: 15 residues. Germline V gives CDR1 SNHLY, CDR2 FYNNEI. Germline trimming cut 6 bases from V and 0 bases from J; bases unmatched to any gene: 5. The CDR3 sequence: CASRKLAVSTDTQYF. The CDR3 DNA reads TGTGCCAGCAGGAAACTAGCGGTTAGCACAGATACGCAGTATTTT. The variable domain in full, completed from reference TRBV2 and TRBJ2-3, reads EPEVTQTPSHQVTQMGQEVILRCVPISNHLYFYWYRQILGQKVEFLVSFYNNEISEKSEIFDDQFSVERPDGSNFTLKIRSTKLEDSAMYFCASRKLAVSTDTQYFGPGTRLTVL.

The rearrangement links TRBV18 to TRBJ2-2; 11 nucleotides align to TRBD1. CDR3 length equals 16 residues. Trimming removed 4 bases from V and 0 bases from J; junction bases left unmatched: 1. Germline V gene lookup returns CDR1 KGHSH and CDR2 LQKENI. The CDR3 protein is CASSLGQGANTGELFF. The CDR3 DNA is TGTGCCAGCTCACTGGGACAGGGGGCGAACACCGGGGAGCTGTTTTTT.

V gene TRBV5-6 combines with J gene TRBJ2-7; D uncertain. This CDR3 has 15 residues. Per germline, CDR1 SGHDT and CDR2 YYEEEE. With 2 bases removed from V and 5 bases from J, the gap between germline ends came to 17 bases. CDR3 sequence reads: CASSLDPGWVNEQYF. CDR3 coding DNA: TGTGCCAGCAGCTTAGACCCGGGTTGGGTTAACGAGCAGTACTTC.

The genes are TRBV28 and TRBJ2-1; tentative D call: TRBD2 (5 bases). V gave up 5 bases and J gave up 0 bases, with 17 bases separating them. Germline lookup yields CDR1 MDHEN and CDR2 SYDVKM. CDR3 length: 17 residues. The CDR3 DNA sequence: TGTGCCAGCAGTCCCCCCTCCGGGGTGGGCTCCTACAATGAGCAGTTCTTC. Encoded protein: CASSPPSGVGSYNEQFF.

This clone was found once. J is TRBJ1-1 and V is TRBV6-5; TRBD1 matches at 7 bases. The J segment lost 6 bases and the V segment lost 0 bases, leaving 4 bases of the junction unmatched. Germline V CDR1 and CDR2: MNHEY, SVGAGI. The CDR3 covers 14 residues. CDR3 residues: CASSYSSTGAEAFF. In DNA form, the CDR3 reads TGTGCCAGCAGTTACTCTAGTACAGGGGCTGAAGCTTTCTTT.

The chain couples TRBV5-1 to TRBJ2-2; D is possibly TRBD1 (7 bases). V shed 4 bases and J shed 6 bases, with 19 bases lying between them. Germline-derived CDR1 and CDR2 are SGHRS and YFSETQ. This CDR3 region has 16 residues. The chain's CDR3 is CASSGGTEILSGELFF. CDR3 nucleotide sequence: TGCGCCAGCAGCGGCGGGACAGAAATCCTTTCCGGGGAGCTGTTTTTT.

This clone was seen only once. V is TRBV6-6 and J is TRBJ2-3; no clear D gene. This CDR3 has 14 amino acids. Trimming stripped 2 bases from V and 5 bases from J, with 11 bases between. Germline loops: CDR1 MNHNY, CDR2 SVGAGI (reference sequence). CDR3 coding DNA: TGTGCCAGCAGTTACGGCGCGTCACTAGATACGCAGTATTTT. As protein: CASSYGASLDTQYF.

V is TRBV5-1 and J is TRBJ2-2, with 9 bases aligning to TRBD2. The junction had 12 bases not matched to a gene; V was cut back by 4 bases and J by 8 bases. Germline V CDR1 and CDR2: SGHRS, YFSETQ. This CDR3 spans 16 amino acids. CDR3 nucleotide sequence: TGCGCCAGCAGCGGGAGCACCGGGACTAGCTGGGGGGAGCTGTTTTTT. Translated, it gives CASSGSTGTSWGELFF.

The table lists this clone with many counts. This same CDR3 is encoded by further DNA sequences in the sample. The chain recombines TRBV4-3 with TRBJ2-7; D possibly corresponds to TRBD2 (6 bases). V lost 0 bases and J 6 bases, leaving 15 bases between the germline ends. Germline CDR1 and CDR2: LGHNA and YSLEER. The length of the CDR3 is 15 residues. The CDR3 DNA follows: TGCGCCAGCAGCCAAGAGATCGGGAGTTCCGGCGAGCAGTACTTC. The encoded protein is CASSQEIGSSGEQYF.

The chain uses TRBV28 and TRBJ1-4; a weak D match, TRBD1 (5 bases). CDR3 size: 15 residues. Trimming took off 5 bases at V and 5 bases at J, with 15 bases between the two ends. Germline V gene sequence: CDR1 MDHEN, CDR2 SYDVKM. The CDR3 sequence is CASSLNDRPNEKLFF. In DNA, the CDR3 is TGTGCCAGCAGTCTGAACGACAGACCAAATGAAAAACTGTTTTTT.

The chain is built from TRBV7-3 and TRBJ1-2, with D possibly matching TRBD1 (6 bases). From germline, CDR1 is SGHTA and CDR2 FQGTGA. The CDR3 extends over 16 amino acids. Trimming took 2 bases from V and 0 from J, leaving 13 bases between them. CDR3 bases: TGTGCCAGCAGCTTAGCAGGGGTCTCGACTAACTATGGCTACACCTTC. It translates to CASSLAGVSTNYGYTF.

This sequence joins TRBV28 and TRBJ1-5; D gene unclear. From germline, CDR1 is MDHEN and CDR2 SYDVKM. The CDR3 length is 13 residues. Trimming took off 1 base at V and 5 bases at J, with 6 bases between the two ends. This CDR3 is CASSLFGDQPQHF. DNA of the CDR3: TGTGCCAGCAGTTTATTCGGCGATCAGCCCCAGCATTTT.

In this sample, this clone turned up once. A far larger clone lies a single base away; this is likely a read error. The identical CDR3 is also encoded by other nucleotide sequences in the sample. The V call is TRBV10-3, the J call TRBJ1-1; D perhaps matches TRBD1 (5 bases). The CDR3 has 14 residues. The germline V gene encodes CDR1 ENHRY and CDR2 SYGVKD. The CDR3: CASSEVTGVAEAFF. The CDR3 DNA reads TGTGCCAGCAGTGAAGTGACGGGGGTAGCTGAAGCTTTCTTC.

This chain links TRBV27 with TRBJ1-3; D perhaps matches TRBD1 (6 bases). With 2 bases removed from V and 2 bases from J, the gap between germline ends came to 13 bases. CDR1 MNHEY and CDR2 SMNVEV come from the germline V gene (reference sequence). There are 16 residues in the CDR3. CDR3: CASSLRGGRAGNTIYF. As DNA, the CDR3 is TGTGCCAGCAGTTTAAGAGGGGGACGGGCTGGAAACACCATATATTTT.

This clone was seen a single time. The chain has TRBV2 and TRBJ2-3, with 9 positions matching TRBD2. Trimming took 7 bases from V and 4 from J; bases not matched to a gene: 9. Germline assignment: CDR1 SNHLY and CDR2 FYNNEI. CDR3 length equals 15 residues. CDR3 region: CASTGLATMADTQYF. The CDR3 DNA reads TGTGCCAGCACAGGACTAGCGACAATGGCAGATACGCAGTATTTT.

This clone was observed at least ten times. The same CDR3 arises from other DNA sequences in this sample as well. V is TRBV13 and J is TRBJ2-1; 14 bases match TRBD2. V lost 5 bases to trimming and J lost 2 bases; unmatched junction nucleotides: 14. This CDR3 spans 20 amino acids. The germline V gene encodes CDR1 PRHDT and CDR2 FYEKMQ (reference sequence). This chain's CDR3 is CASSQITPGLAGEAYNEQFF. CDR3 nucleotide sequence: TGTGCCAGCAGCCAAATCACTCCGGGACTAGCGGGAGAAGCCTACAATGAGCAGTTCTTC.

Concerning this clone: A far more abundant clone sits one base away, making this likely a read error. This chain connects TRBV29-1 to TRBJ1-5, with D perhaps TRBD1 (6 bases). Trimming left V 7 bases short and J 3 bases short, with 13 bases between. The CDR3 loop spans 13 amino acids. From germline, CDR1 is SQVTM and CDR2 ANQGSEA. This chain's CDR3 is CSALDRNNQPQHF. CDR3 DNA sequence: TGCAGCGCATTGGACAGAAACAATCAGCCCCAGCATTTT.

The gene calls are TRBV7-8 and TRBJ1-1; D unresolved. The CDR3 length is 14 residues. The germline CDR1 and CDR2 sequences are SGHVS and FQNEAQ. The V end was cut by 0 bases, the J end by 0 bases, with 5 bases between. The CDR3 sequence is CASSLASLNTEAFF. The CDR3 region has the DNA TGTGCCAGCAGCTTAGCCAGTCTGAACACTGAAGCTTTCTTT. Based on the CDR3 plus reference TRBV7-8 and TRBJ1-1, the full variable domain is GAGVSQSPRYKVAKRGQDVALRCDPISGHVSLFWYQQALGQGPEFLTYFQNEAQLDKSGLPSDRFFAERPEGSVSTLKIQRTQQEDSAVYLCASSLASLNTEAFFGQGTRLTVV.

The CDR3 here is CASGYSGGGQETQYF. The CDR3 DNA is TGTGCCAGCGGATATTCAGGGGGTGGGCAAGAGACCCAGTACTTC. The J gene is TRBJ2-5, the V gene TRBV7-9, with 7 bases lining up with TRBD1. This CDR3 has 15 amino acids. Germline CDR1 reads SEHNR; CDR2 reads FQNEAQ (reference sequence). V was clipped by 8 bases and J by 2 bases; unmatched bases: 11.

The V gene is TRBV7-3, the J gene TRBJ2-1; 10 bases fit TRBD2. The length of the CDR3 is 19 residues. Trimming removed 4 bases from V and 2 bases from J; junction bases left unmatched: 14. Germline CDR1 SGHTA, CDR2 FQGTGA. The CDR3 DNA reads TGTGCCAGCAGCTCCCCCCCCGGCTCTAGCGGGAGTACCTACAATGAGCAGTTCTTC. Translated: CASSSPPGSSGSTYNEQFF.

The J gene is TRBJ1-5, the V gene TRBV28; D may be TRBD1 (6 bases). From germline, CDR1 is MDHEN and CDR2 SYDVKM. The CDR3 is 14 amino acids. Trimming cost V 6 bases and J 6 bases, with 15 bases left between them. The CDR3 region is CASSTTGRFQPQHF. The CDR3 bases are TGTGCCAGCAGCACGACAGGAAGGTTTCAGCCCCAGCATTTT.

The chain carries TRBV5-1 and TRBJ2-1; D is possibly TRBD1 (5 bases). Germline CDR1 and CDR2: SGHRS and YFSETQ. The CDR3 length is 17 residues. Trimming pared 0 bases from V and 6 bases from J, leaving 19 bases between. The CDR3 bases are TGCGCCAGCAGCTTGGAAGGATGGCAGGGTGGGTTCAATGAGCAGTTCTTC. Protein product: CASSLEGWQGGFNEQFF.

The sample holds a few counts of this clone. V and J are TRBV7-2 and TRBJ2-7; possibly TRBD1 for D (5 bases). The CDR3 sequence is 15 residues long. CDR1 SGHTA and CDR2 FQGNSA come from the germline V gene. The germline V and J ends were trimmed by 2 bases and 6 bases, with 17 bases remaining between them. The DNA for the CDR3 is TGTGCCAGCAGCTTATATTCAACACAGGCGGCCGAGCAGTACTTC. Protein sequence: CASSLYSTQAAEQYF.